The next 32 T cell receptor beta chains were all read from a single sample in a study of T cell repertoires in cytomegalovirus infection. Their antigens remain unidentified. TCRdb reprocessed the reads with MiXCR, giving one entry per CDR3 protein. This sample yields some 900,000 distinct CDR3 sequences, of which approximately 32% are seen a single time; 12% belongs to the top ten. Sequenced here: cultured CD8+ T cells from PBMCs, sampled from culture after CMV antigen stimulation. These receptors all come from a human donor in good health (CMV status not recorded). Some clones in this sample may be carry-over from other donors' samples.

This clonotype was counted only a few times. The chain links TRBV6-5 to TRBJ2-3; 13 bases align to TRBD2. This CDR3 has 16 amino acids. V lost 5 bases and J lost 5; bases outside the gene matches: 7. Per the germline V gene, CDR1 is MNHEY and CDR2 is SVGAGI. The CDR3 sequence is CASSTGLAGAEDTQYF. The DNA of the CDR3 is TGTGCCAGCAGTACAGGACTAGCGGGGGCGGAAGATACGCAGTATTTT.

V is TRBV5-5 and J is TRBJ1-6; 8 bases align to TRBD1. CDR3 size: 17 residues. With V trimmed by 0 bases and J by 9 bases, 11 bases remained unmatched. The germline V gene encodes CDR1 SGHKS and CDR2 YYEKEE (reference sequence). In nucleotides, the CDR3 is TGTGCCAGCAGCTTGGCCGGACAGGGAAGGGGAAGTTCACCCCTCCACTTT. Translation: CASSLAGQGRGSSPLHF.

The rearrangement uses TRBV20-1 and TRBJ2-2; D perhaps matches TRBD2 (6 bases). The CDR3 loop spans 12 amino acids. Germline CDR1 DFQATT, CDR2 SNEGSKA (reference sequence). V was trimmed by 7 bases and J by 6 bases, leaving 12 bases between them. The CDR3 sequence is CSGFGGAGELFF. For the CDR3, the DNA is TGCAGTGGATTTGGCGGGGCCGGGGAGCTGTTTTTT.

This clonotype has a handful of counts. The chain has TRBV29-1 and TRBJ2-2; TRBD1 aligns across 8 bases. The CDR3 loop spans 16 amino acids. J gave up 0 bases and V 0 bases, and 3 bases lay outside the gene matches. The germline CDR1 and CDR2 sequences are SQVTM and ANQGSEA. The CDR3 DNA is TGCAGCGTTGAAGAAGGACAGGGTTCGAACACCGGGGAGCTGTTTTTT. Its translation: CSVEEGQGSNTGELFF.

The V gene is TRBV6-6, the J gene TRBJ2-2, with unresolved D. The CDR3 runs to 16 residues. Germline V gene lookup returns CDR1 MNHNY and CDR2 SVGAGI (reference sequence). Trimming removed 2 bases at V and 7 bases at J, with 17 bases between. The CDR3: CASSYVERPMDGELFF. The CDR3 nucleotides read TGTGCCAGCAGTTACGTCGAGCGTCCAATGGACGGGGAGCTGTTTTTT.

The chain combines TRBV11-3 with TRBJ2-7, with TRBD2 as a possible D gene (6 bases). The CDR3 consists of 13 residues. Trimming shortened V by 6 bases and J by 2 bases, and 11 bases separated the two germline ends. CDR1 SGHNT and CDR2 YENEEA come from the germline V gene. The CDR3 spells CASSNGGTYEQYF. DNA for the CDR3: TGTGCCAGCAGTAATGGGGGGACCTACGAGCAGTACTTC.

The table lists this clonotype with a few counts. The J gene is TRBJ2-2, the V gene TRBV11-2; D unclear. The V gene lost 2 bases and the J gene lost 0 bases, with 16 bases spanning the gap. The CDR3 spans 18 residues. CDR1 is SGHAT and CDR2 is FQNNGV in the germline V gene. CDR3 DNA: TGTGCCAGCAGCTTAACTCCCCAGCACTCGGCGAACACCGGGGAGCTGTTTTTT. This gives the protein CASSLTPQHSANTGELFF. Together with reference TRBV11-2 and TRBJ2-2, the CDR3 gives the full variable domain: EAGVAQSPRYKIIEKRQSVAFWCNPISGHATLYWYQQILGQGPKLLIQFQNNGVVDDSQLPKDRFSAERLKGVDSTLKIQPAKLEDSAVYLCASSLTPQHSANTGELFFGEGSRLTVL.

A few counts support this clonotype. The chain links TRBV6-5 to TRBJ1-6, with unresolved D. The ends were cut back, 0 bases at V and 9 bases at J, with 6 bases in the middle. This CDR3 region has 13 residues. Germline lookup yields CDR1 MNHEY and CDR2 SVGAGI. The DNA of the CDR3 is TGTGCCAGCAGTTACTCCTTTCTTTCACCCCTCCACTTT. Translating it yields CASSYSFLSPLHF.

This chain joins TRBV27 and TRBJ1-5; no clear D gene. In germline, CDR1 is MNHEY, CDR2 SMNVEV (reference sequence). V shed 6 bases and J shed 10 bases, with 13 bases lying between them. The CDR3 length is 12 residues. CDR3 in amino acids: CASSTTARPQHF. DNA of the CDR3: TGTGCCAGCAGCACGACCGCCCGTCCCCAGCATTTT.

The J gene is TRBJ1-4, the V gene TRBV6-2 or TRBV6-3, with 7 positions matching TRBD1. CDR3 length: 14 residues. Germline loops: CDR1 MNHEY, CDR2 SVGEGT. The J segment lost 7 bases and the V segment lost 5 bases, leaving 7 bases of the junction unmatched. The CDR3 protein is CASSEDRVGEKLFF. The CDR3 nucleotides are TGTGCCAGCAGTGAAGACAGGGTCGGTGAAAAACTGTTTTTT.

This clonotype has just a few counts. The chain employs TRBV28 and TRBJ2-5; unclear D gene. Germline assignment: CDR1 MDHEN and CDR2 SYDVKM. V dropped 5 bases and J dropped 0 bases, with 13 bases sitting between them. The CDR3 sequence is 15 residues long. This CDR3 reads CASSPRTENQETQYF. In DNA, the CDR3 is TGTGCCAGCAGTCCCCGGACGGAGAACCAAGAGACCCAGTACTTC.

This chain uses TRBV6-2 or TRBV6-3 with TRBJ1-5, with D hard to call. The V and J ends lost 6 bases and 3 bases respectively, with 12 bases between them. Germline values: CDR1 MNHEY, CDR2 SVGEGT. This CDR3 comprises 14 residues. Here the CDR3 DNA reads TGTGCCAGCAGCCTTACGAAGAACAATCAGCCCCAGCATTTT. Encoded protein: CASSLTKNNQPQHF.

Remarks on this clonotype: A read error may be the cause here, since a much bigger clone is one base away. The chain couples TRBV7-3 to TRBJ2-3; no clear D. This CDR3 spans 16 amino acids. Looked up from germline, CDR1 is SGHTA and CDR2 is FQGTGA. The CDR3 region has the DNA TGTGCCAGCAGCTTAGTATCCGGCTCAAGCACAGATTCGCAGTATTTT. Translated: CASSLVSGSSTDSQYF.

The V gene is TRBV24-1, the J gene TRBJ2-6; D is unclear. Germline lookup yields CDR1 KGHDR and CDR2 SFDVKD. This CDR3 region has 18 residues. V lost 2 bases and J 3 bases, leaving 16 bases between the germline ends. Written as DNA, the CDR3 is TGTGCCACCAGTGATTCGAGAAGAGCGCGGCTTGGGGCCAACGTCCTGACTTTC. Its translation: CATSDSRRARLGANVLTF.

The J gene is TRBJ2-7, the V gene TRBV5-6; the D gene could be TRBD1 or TRBD2 (5 bases each). This CDR3 spans 16 amino acids. V gave up 0 bases and J gave up 2 bases, with 15 bases separating them. Germline lookup yields CDR1 SGHDT and CDR2 YYEEEE. CDR3 region: CASSLGYSGPPYEQYV. As DNA, the CDR3 is TGTGCCAGCAGCTTGGGGTATTCGGGACCTCCCTACGAGCAGTACGTC.

This clonotype showed up just a few times. The chain has TRBV23-1 and TRBJ1-1; 8 nucleotides match TRBD1. TRBV23-1 is marked as an open reading frame, function uncertain. The CDR3 consists of 13 residues. V gave up 2 bases and J gave up 7 bases; unmatched junction bases: 3. The CDR3 nucleotides read TGCGCCAGCAGTCAACGACAGGGGCGTGAAGCTTTCTTT. Encoded protein: CASSQRQGREAFF.

This clonotype was counted at least ten times. The V and J genes are TRBV7-2 and TRBJ1-2; maybe TRBD1 (6 bases). This CDR3 is 23 amino acids long. V lost 2 bases and J lost 1, with 35 bases in between. Germline lookup yields CDR1 SGHTA and CDR2 FQGNSA. CDR3 in amino acids: CASSLPTRGPRQRPKGDNYGYTF. The CDR3 bases are TGTGCCAGCAGCTTACCGACCAGGGGCCCCCGACAGCGCCCGAAAGGTGATAACTATGGCTACACCTTC.

The chain links TRBV28 to TRBJ2-3; D may match TRBD1 or TRBD2 (5 bases each). The CDR3 spans 17 residues. The V end lost 2 bases, the J end lost 2 bases, and 17 bases lay between the germline ends. Germline loops: CDR1 MDHEN, CDR2 SYDVKM. CDR3 sequence reads: CASSLLVRGQYTDTQYF. The CDR3 DNA reads TGTGCCAGCAGTTTACTTGTCCGGGGCCAGTACACAGATACGCAGTATTTT.

This clonotype was seen a handful of times. J is TRBJ1-5 and V is TRBV6-1; D may be TRBD1 (5 bases). From germline, CDR1 is MNHNS and CDR2 SASEGT. V was cut by 3 bases and J by 7 bases, with 19 bases left in between. The CDR3 extends over 16 amino acids. The CDR3 protein is CASSDFDRDLKQPQHF. In DNA form, the CDR3 reads TGTGCCAGCAGTGATTTCGACAGAGACCTGAAGCAGCCCCAGCATTTT.

The gene calls are TRBV6-6 and TRBJ2-1; 9 bases line up with TRBD1. Germline V gene sequence: CDR1 MNHNY, CDR2 SVGAGI (reference sequence). Trimming took 6 bases from V and 3 from J; bases not matched to a gene: 6. This CDR3 spans 15 amino acids. In DNA form, the CDR3 reads TGTGCCAGCAGCAAGGACAGGGGAGGCTACAATGAGCAGTTCTTC. This gives the protein CASSKDRGGYNEQFF.

V gene TRBV7-8 combines with J gene TRBJ2-1; 8 bases map to TRBD2. CDR3 length: 15 residues. V lost 2 bases and J lost 8; bases outside the gene matches: 8. Germline lookup yields CDR1 SGHVS and CDR2 FQNEAQ. CDR3 bases: TGTGCCAGCAGCTTATACAGCGGGGGAGGCGATGAGCAGTTCTTC. Translation: CASSLYSGGGDEQFF.

The V gene is TRBV27, the J gene TRBJ1-6; D is possibly TRBD1 (5 bases). CDR1 is MNHEY and CDR2 is SMNVEV in the germline V gene (reference sequence). Deletions cut 8 bases from V and 3 bases from J, with 11 bases between. This CDR3 has 14 amino acids. This chain's CDR3 is CASSNGGYNSPLHF. The CDR3 bases are TGTGCCAGCTCAAACGGGGGCTATAATTCACCCCTCCACTTT.

This clonotype was picked up a small number of times. V is TRBV7-9 and J is TRBJ2-3; D gene ambiguous. Germline CDR1 and CDR2: SEHNR and FQNEAQ (reference sequence). V lost 7 bases and J 4 bases, leaving 18 bases between the germline ends. The CDR3 has 15 residues. The CDR3 region is CASIPPRAPPDTQYF. The CDR3 coding sequence is TGTGCCAGCATCCCGCCCCGGGCCCCACCAGATACGCAGTATTTT.

The chain employs TRBV6-1 and TRBJ2-5, with TRBD1 matching over 10 bases. Germline CDR1 is MNHNS and CDR2 is SASEGT. The CDR3 totals 18 residues. Germline trimming cut 3 bases from V and 5 bases from J; bases unmatched to any gene: 15. Here the CDR3 DNA reads TGTGCCAGCAGTGAGGTGGGGACAGGGGCCGGATTGGGGGAGACCCAGTACTTC. It yields the protein CASSEVGTGAGLGETQYF.

Concerning this clonotype: One end of the junction is discordant with germline, which a read error may explain. Here the CDR3 DNA reads TGTGCCAGCAGCTTAGTGGGGACAGGGAAACAGGAGCAGTTCTTT. Translating gives CASSLVGTGKQEQFF. The chain couples TRBV7-2 to TRBJ2-1; 9 bases agree with TRBD1. Germline CDR1 SGHTA, CDR2 FQGNSA. The CDR3 extends over 15 amino acids.

Only a few counts were recorded for this clonotype. CDR3 nucleotides: TGTGCCAGCAGTACCCCTACAGGTGGGGCTGGAAACACCATATATTTT. Protein: CASSTPTGGAGNTIYF. J is TRBJ1-3 and V is TRBV2; maybe TRBD1 (5 bases). CDR1 and CDR2 from the germline V gene are SNHLY and FYNNEI. This CDR3 has 16 amino acids. The V and J ends lost 5 bases and 2 bases respectively, with 16 bases between them.

The gene calls are TRBV6-5 and TRBJ1-4; D remains unclear. Germline CDR1 MNHEY, CDR2 SVGAGI. V lost 6 bases, J lost 5 bases, and 19 bases lay in between. The CDR3 extends over 16 amino acids. The DNA of the CDR3 is TGTGCCAGCAGCCTAGAGCCCTCCGGTTGGAATGAAAAACTGTTTTTT. This codes for CASSLEPSGWNEKLFF.

The V call is TRBV12-3 or TRBV12-4, the J call TRBJ2-1; TRBD2 is a possible D gene (6 bases). The CDR3 sequence is 16 residues long. Trimming took off 6 bases at V and 0 bases at J, with 15 bases between the two ends. This CDR3 reads CASRTRETSSYNEQFF. The DNA of the CDR3 is TGTGCCAGCAGAACGAGGGAGACTAGCTCCTACAATGAGCAGTTCTTC.

The chain links TRBV6-1 to TRBJ1-5, with TRBD1 matching 7 bases. V shed 4 bases, J shed 7 bases, and the junction held 7 bases outside the gene matches. This CDR3 spans 14 amino acids. Germline CDR1 and CDR2: MNHNS and SASEGT. The CDR3 bases are TGTGCCAGCAGTGCGAAGGACAGGCTCCAGCCCCAGCATTTT. This codes for CASSAKDRLQPQHF.

The V and J genes are TRBV15 and TRBJ1-5, with D maybe TRBD1 (6 bases). Per the germline V gene, CDR1 is LNHNV and CDR2 is YYDKDF (reference sequence). The CDR3 contains 17 residues. The germline V and J ends were trimmed by 2 bases and 2 bases, with 16 bases remaining between them. The CDR3 sequence is CATSRSLAGVGNQPQHF. DNA for the CDR3: TGTGCCACCAGCAGATCGTTAGCAGGGGTGGGCAATCAGCCCCAGCATTTT.

This clonotype was counted a few times. This chain connects TRBV6-8 to TRBJ2-1; D possibly corresponds to TRBD1 (6 bases). The CDR3 loop spans 15 amino acids. CDR1 MNHGY and CDR2 SAAAGT come from the germline V gene. V shed 5 bases and J shed 8 bases, with 19 bases lying between them. As DNA, the CDR3 is TGTGCCAGCAGTGCCGGGACACGGACAAGCGATGAGCAGTTCTTC. Translated: CASSAGTRTSDEQFF.

This clonotype was seen only a few times. This sequence joins TRBV6-1 and TRBJ2-3; the D is unclear. CDR1 MNHNS and CDR2 SASEGT come from the germline V gene. The CDR3 runs to 13 residues. V dropped 5 bases and J dropped 3 bases, with 9 bases sitting between them. The CDR3 loop is CASSFGQTDTQYF. CDR3 DNA: TGTGCCAGCAGTTTCGGCCAGACAGATACGCAGTATTTT.